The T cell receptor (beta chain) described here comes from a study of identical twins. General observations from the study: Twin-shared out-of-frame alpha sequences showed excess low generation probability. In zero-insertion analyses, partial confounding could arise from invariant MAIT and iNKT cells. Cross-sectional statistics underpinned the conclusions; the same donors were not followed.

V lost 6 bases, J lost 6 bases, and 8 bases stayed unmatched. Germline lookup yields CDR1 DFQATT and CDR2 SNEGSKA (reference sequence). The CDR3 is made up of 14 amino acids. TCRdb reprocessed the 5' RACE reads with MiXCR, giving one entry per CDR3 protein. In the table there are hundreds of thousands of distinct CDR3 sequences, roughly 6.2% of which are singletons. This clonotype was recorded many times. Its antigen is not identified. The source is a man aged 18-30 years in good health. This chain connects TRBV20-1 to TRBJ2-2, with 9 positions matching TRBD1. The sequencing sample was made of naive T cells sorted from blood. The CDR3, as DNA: TGCAGTGCCGGGGACAGGGAAGGGGCCGGGGAGCTGTTTTTT. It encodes CSAGDREGAGELFF.